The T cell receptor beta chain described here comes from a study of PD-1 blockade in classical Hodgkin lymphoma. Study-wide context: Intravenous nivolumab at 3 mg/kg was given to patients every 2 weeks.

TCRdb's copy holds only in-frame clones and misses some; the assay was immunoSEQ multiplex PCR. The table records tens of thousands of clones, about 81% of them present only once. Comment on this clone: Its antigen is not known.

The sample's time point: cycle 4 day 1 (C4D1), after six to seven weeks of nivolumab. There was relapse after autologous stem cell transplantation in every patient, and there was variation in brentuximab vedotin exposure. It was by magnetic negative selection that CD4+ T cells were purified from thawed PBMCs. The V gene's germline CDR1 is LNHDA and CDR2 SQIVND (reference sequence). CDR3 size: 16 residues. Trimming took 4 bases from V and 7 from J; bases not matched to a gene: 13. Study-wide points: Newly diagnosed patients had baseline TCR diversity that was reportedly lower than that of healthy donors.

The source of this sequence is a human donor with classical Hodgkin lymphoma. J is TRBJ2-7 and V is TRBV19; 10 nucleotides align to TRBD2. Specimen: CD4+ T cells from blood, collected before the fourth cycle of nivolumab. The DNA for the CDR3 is TGTGCCAGTAGTAACCTCAGGGGGACTAGCGTCTGGGAGCAGTACTTC. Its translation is CASSNLRGTSVWEQYF. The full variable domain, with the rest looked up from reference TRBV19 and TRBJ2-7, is DGGITQSPKYLFRKEGQNVTLSCEQNLNHDAMYWYRQDPGQGLRLIYYSQIVNDFQKGDIAEGYSVSREKKESFPLTVTSAQKNPTAFYLCASSNLRGTSVWEQYFGPGTRLTVT.